These 31 T cell receptor beta chains originate from one sample sequenced in a study of blood T cell repertoires in COVID-19. The repertoire was sequenced with immunoSEQ multiplex PCR; TCRdb's copy has only in-frame clones and lacks some. The table records about 410,000 clones, 86% of them present only once. Sequenced: peripheral blood. All receptors derive from a woman in her twenties or thirties with active or convalescent COVID-19.

This clone was found a few times. The chain couples TRBV12-3 or TRBV12-4 to TRBJ1-5, with 7 bases aligning to TRBD1. CDR3 length: 13 residues. V lost 6 bases to trimming and J lost 5 bases; unmatched junction nucleotides: 4. CDR3 sequence: CASSHRGDQPQHF. CDR3 sequence (DNA): TGTGCCAGCAGCCACAGGGGTGATCAGCCCCAGCATTTT.

The table lists this clone with a count of one. The rearrangement joins TRBV6-1 to TRBJ2-7; the match to TRBD1 covers 8 bases. The CDR3 is made up of 16 amino acids. Unmatched junction bases numbered 8, after V lost 2 bases and J lost 2 bases. CDR1 MNHNS and CDR2 SASEGT come from the germline V gene. Here the CDR3 DNA reads TGTGCCAGCAGTGAATTTGGGACAGGAGACCCCTACGAGCAGTACTTC. It codes for CASSEFGTGDPYEQYF.

The chain recombines TRBV3-1 (or the pseudogene TRBV3-2) with TRBJ1-1; D uncertain. The CDR3 runs 11 residues. In germline, CDR1 is LGHDT, CDR2 YNNKEL (reference sequence). Trimming took off 1 base at V and 7 bases at J, with 4 bases between the two ends. The CDR3 sequence is CASSQGLEAFF. The CDR3 coding sequence is TGTGCCAGCAGCCAAGGTCTTGAAGCTTTCTTT.

A note on this clone: The identical CDR3 is also encoded by other nucleotide sequences in the sample. V gene TRBV10-1 combines with J gene TRBJ2-3; D unclear. V was cut by 3 bases and J by 3 bases, with 4 bases left in between. Germline V gives CDR1 WNHNN, CDR2 SYGVQD (reference sequence). The CDR3 contains 12 residues. CDR3 nucleotide sequence: TGCGCCAGCAGTGATCCTACAGATACGCAGTATTTT. Amino acids: CASSDPTDTQYF.

The chain couples TRBV5-1 to TRBJ1-4, with 9 bases that match TRBD1. Germline values: CDR1 SGHRS, CDR2 YFSETQ. This CDR3 region has 14 residues. V gave up 2 bases and J gave up 6 bases; unmatched junction bases: 2. In DNA form, the CDR3 reads TGCGCCAGCAGCTTCACAGGGGGCGATGAAAAACTGTTTTTT. Protein product: CASSFTGGDEKLFF.

This chain links TRBV10-3 with TRBJ1-2; 7 nucleotides match TRBD1. This CDR3 has 16 residues. V shed 6 bases and J 8 bases; nucleotides not matched to a gene: 18. The V gene's germline CDR1 is ENHRY and CDR2 SYGVKD. The CDR3 loop reads CAISEGQPSPNGGYTF. The CDR3, as DNA: TGTGCCATCAGCGAGGGACAGCCTAGCCCCAACGGGGGCTACACCTTC.

V and J are TRBV10-2 and TRBJ1-3; no firm D call. This CDR3 has 14 amino acids. The germline V gene encodes CDR1 WSHSY and CDR2 SAAADI. V was pared by 5 bases and J by 0 bases, with 8 bases between. This CDR3 is CASSPPGSGNTIYF. CDR3 in DNA: TGCGCCAGCAGTCCACCGGGCTCTGGAAACACCATATATTTT.

This clone was counted between two and nine times. The V and J genes are TRBV7-2 and TRBJ2-6; 7 nucleotides agree with TRBD1. CDR1 is SGHTA, CDR2 FQGNSA, per germline. After removal of 6 bases from V and 0 bases from J, the junction contained 8 bases not matched to a gene. The CDR3 has 17 amino acids. Here the CDR3 DNA reads TGTGCCAGCAGGCGACAGGGCTGGGGCTCTGGGGCCAACGTCCTGACTTTC. Translated, it gives CASRRQGWGSGANVLTF.

The rearrangement joins TRBV28 to TRBJ1-2, with TRBD1 as a possible D gene (5 bases). The CDR3 runs 16 residues. V was pared by 3 bases and J by 0 bases, with 14 bases between. Germline lookup yields CDR1 MDHEN and CDR2 SYDVKM. The CDR3 loop reads CASSLNLDSTNYGYTF. Here the CDR3 DNA reads TGTGCCAGCAGTTTGAACCTCGACAGTACTAACTATGGCTACACCTTC.

The gene calls are TRBV6-1 and TRBJ1-4; D not resolved. Germline V CDR1 and CDR2: MNHNS, SASEGT. This CDR3 region has 14 residues. V shed 2 bases and J shed 6 bases, with 10 bases lying between them. The CDR3 DNA reads as TGTGCCAGCAGTGAATCCGGGGTTGATGAAAAACTGTTTTTT. This gives the protein CASSESGVDEKLFF.

The J gene is TRBJ1-2, the V gene TRBV28, with a tentative D call TRBD1 (5 bases). V was pared by 6 bases and J by 1 base, with 12 bases between. Germline V lookup: CDR1 MDHEN, CDR2 SYDVKM. The CDR3 sequence is 14 residues long. The CDR3: CASRPRGGNYGYTF. CDR3 in DNA: TGTGCCAGCAGGCCCCGGGGGGGTAACTATGGCTACACCTTC.

About this clone: A read error may account for a junction end that differs from germline. The rearrangement uses TRBV7-8 and TRBJ2-5; TRBD2 might be the D (6 bases). Germline lookup yields CDR1 SGHVS and CDR2 FQNEAQ. The CDR3 is 17 residues long. The CDR3 here is CAGREEAERVDQETQYF. The CDR3 nucleotides are TGTGCCGGCAGGGAGGAGGCCGAGCGGGTGGATCAAGAGACCCAGTACTTC.

This chain links TRBV2 with TRBJ2-7, with D tentatively TRBD2 (6 bases). With 6 bases removed from V and 2 bases from J, the gap between germline ends came to 17 bases. This CDR3 has 15 residues. Looked up from germline, CDR1 is SNHLY and CDR2 is FYNNEI. Here the CDR3 reads CASREIAEAPYEQYF. The CDR3 DNA reads TGTGCCAGCAGGGAGATAGCGGAAGCACCCTACGAGCAGTACTTC.

The chain joins TRBV5-1 to TRBJ2-2, with 9 bases that match TRBD2. The CDR3 is 20 amino acids. J was trimmed by 4 bases and V by 0 bases; bases with no gene match: 16. In germline, CDR1 is SGHRS, CDR2 YFSETQ. This chain's CDR3 is CASSLGPWGAGGPSTGELFF. The DNA of the CDR3 is TGCGCCAGCAGCTTGGGCCCCTGGGGGGCGGGAGGGCCTAGCACCGGGGAGCTGTTTTTT.

CDR3 sequence: CASTPGDFAEAFF. As DNA, the CDR3 is TGCGCCAGCACCCCCGGTGATTTCGCTGAAGCTTTCTTT. This sequence joins TRBV5-1 and TRBJ1-1; D gene ambiguous. The germline V and J ends were trimmed by 6 bases and 6 bases, with 15 bases remaining between them. Germline V CDR1 and CDR2: SGHRS, YFSETQ. The CDR3 contains 13 residues. Full variable domain (outside the CDR3, taken from reference TRBV5-1 and TRBJ1-1): KAGVTQTPRYLIKTRGQQVTLSCSPISGHRSVSWYQQTPGQGLQFLFEYFSETQRNKGNFPGRFSGRQFSNSRSEMNVSTLELGDSALYLCASTPGDFAEAFFGQGTRLTVV.

The J gene is TRBJ1-2, the V gene TRBV14, with TRBD1 as a possible D gene (5 bases). This CDR3 is built from 16 residues. The V and J ends lost 4 bases and 3 bases respectively, with 18 bases between them. CDR1 and CDR2 from the germline V gene are SGHDN and FVKESK. The CDR3, as DNA: TGTGCCAGCAGCCCGGGCGCGGGGCGGATTGACTATGGCTACACCTTC. Protein product: CASSPGAGRIDYGYTF.

A remark on this clone: At one boundary the junction diverges from the germline segment, which might be a read error. The chain has TRBV19 and TRBJ1-3, with D unresolved. The germline gives CDR1 LNHDA, CDR2 SQIVND (reference sequence). The CDR3 covers 14 residues. The CDR3 region is CASSTTPSGNTIYF. CDR3 nucleotides: TGTGCGAGTAGTACGACTCCCTCTGGAAACACCATATATTTT.

The J gene is TRBJ2-2, the V gene TRBV5-1, with D perhaps TRBD1 (5 bases). This CDR3 is 18 amino acids long. V shed 0 bases and J shed 1 base, with 16 bases lying between them. From germline, CDR1 is SGHRS and CDR2 YFSETQ. For the CDR3, the DNA is TGCGCCAGCAGCTTGGCAAATAAGACAGAAAAGAACACCGGGGAGCTGTTTTTT. Translated, it gives CASSLANKTEKNTGELFF.

The V and J genes are TRBV2 and TRBJ2-5; 8 bases line up with TRBD1. The V and J ends lost 2 bases and 5 bases, in that order; junction bases with no gene match: 4. The germline V gene has CDR1 SNHLY and CDR2 FYNNEI. CDR3 size: 14 residues. The CDR3 nucleotides are TGTGCCAGCAGTGAACAGGGGGCAGGGGAGACCCAGTACTTC. This encodes CASSEQGAGETQYF.

The chain joins TRBV27 to TRBJ2-4; TRBD2 matches 7 bases. The CDR3 runs to 14 residues. The J segment lost 7 bases and the V segment lost 5 bases, leaving 8 bases of the junction unmatched. Per germline, CDR1 MNHEY and CDR2 SMNVEV (reference sequence). In DNA form, the CDR3 reads TGTGCCAGCAGTCCGTGGACTAGTGGGAACATTCAGTACTTC. It yields the protein CASSPWTSGNIQYF.

V gene TRBV10-1 combines with J gene TRBJ2-4, with a tentative D call TRBD2 (6 bases). The CDR3 is 14 amino acids. V lost 0 bases to trimming and J lost 6 bases, with 9 bases between them. CDR1 and CDR2 (germline): WNHNN, SYGVQD (reference sequence). For the CDR3, the DNA is TGCGCCAGCAGTGAGTCGGAGGAGGGAAACATTCAGTACTTC. Translation gives CASSESEEGNIQYF.

The chain links TRBV6-5 to TRBJ1-1; D is possibly TRBD1 (5 bases). Trimming removed 8 bases from V and 5 bases from J, with 15 bases in between. Germline V gene data show CDR1 as MNHEY and CDR2 as SVGAGI. CDR3 size: 13 residues. CDR3 nucleotides: TGTGCCAGCCTCCTCGGGGGAAGAACTGAAGCTTTCTTT. Translating it yields CASLLGGRTEAFF.

This sequence joins TRBV29-1 and TRBJ1-1; D not certain. V lost 1 base, J lost 8 bases, and 8 bases lay in between. Per the germline V gene, CDR1 is SQVTM and CDR2 is ANQGSEA. CDR3 length equals 11 residues. The CDR3 loop reads CSVEGAGEAFF. The CDR3, as DNA: TGCAGCGTTGAAGGGGCGGGAGAAGCTTTCTTT.

This rearrangement joins TRBV18 to TRBJ2-5; 7 bases agree with TRBD1. V shed 4 bases, J shed 4 bases, and the junction held 3 bases outside the gene matches. The CDR3 has 13 residues. Looked up from germline, CDR1 is KGHSH and CDR2 is LQKENI. CDR3 sequence reads: CASSLRTGETQYF. In DNA, the CDR3 is TGTGCCAGCTCACTAAGGACAGGAGAGACCCAGTACTTC.

The chain has TRBV10-3 and TRBJ1-1; D remains ambiguous. Trimming removed 0 bases from V and 2 bases from J, with 10 bases in between. The CDR3 is 15 amino acids. In germline, CDR1 is ENHRY, CDR2 SYGVKD. CDR3 amino acids: CAISESQTGNTEAFF. CDR3 DNA: TGTGCCATCAGTGAGTCCCAGACGGGAAACACTGAAGCTTTCTTT.

The CDR3 DNA is TGTGCCAGCAGTTACTACCGGGATGGAAACACCATATATTTT. Translated, it gives CASSYYRDGNTIYF. The chain combines TRBV6-5 with TRBJ1-3; D unclear. Trimming removed 1 base from V and 3 bases from J, with 7 bases in between. Per the germline V gene, CDR1 is MNHEY and CDR2 is SVGAGI. The CDR3 is 14 amino acids.

The rearrangement joins TRBV12-3 or TRBV12-4 to TRBJ2-3; a weak D match, TRBD2 (5 bases). V dropped 7 bases and J dropped 9 bases, with 11 bases sitting between them. The CDR3 extends over 11 amino acids. The CDR3 here is CASTSAETQYF. CDR3 sequence (DNA): TGTGCCAGCACCTCAGCGGAGACGCAGTATTTT.

The chain combines TRBV2 with TRBJ1-2; 7 bases agree with TRBD1. Germline assignment: CDR1 SNHLY and CDR2 FYNNEI. V lost 6 bases to trimming and J lost 9 bases; unmatched junction nucleotides: 19. This CDR3 comprises 16 residues. Here the CDR3 reads CASSEILTGQVSSYTF. Written as DNA, the CDR3 is TGTGCCAGCAGCGAAATACTGACAGGGCAGGTCTCGAGCTACACCTTC.

This clone has only one observation. The genes are TRBV5-6 and TRBJ2-7; the D gene is possibly TRBD2 (5 bases). The V gene lost 0 bases and the J gene lost 0 bases, with 10 bases spanning the gap. The germline CDR1 and CDR2 sequences are SGHDT and YYEEEE. The CDR3 sequence is 15 residues long. The CDR3 DNA sequence: TGTGCCAGCAGCTTGGTGGATGGAGGCTCCTACGAGCAGTACTTC. Protein sequence: CASSLVDGGSYEQYF.

This clone has only one observation. The J gene is TRBJ2-2, the V gene TRBV9; 10 bases are shared with TRBD2. This CDR3 contains 17 residues. The V gene's germline CDR1 is SGDLS and CDR2 YYNGEE. Trimming cost V 0 bases and J 2 bases; bases outside gene matches: 4. The CDR3 DNA sequence: TGTGCCAGCAGCGTAGCTTCACTAGCGGGAAACACCGGGGAGCTGTTTTTT. It yields the protein CASSVASLAGNTGELFF.

This chain joins TRBV20-1 and TRBJ2-3; 11 bases map to TRBD2. The CDR3 is 14 residues long. The germline V gene has CDR1 DFQATT and CDR2 SNEGSKA (reference sequence). V was clipped by 3 bases and J by 5 bases; unmatched bases: 4. The CDR3 sequence: CSASELAGEDTQYF. The DNA for the CDR3 is TGCAGTGCTAGTGAACTAGCGGGAGAAGATACGCAGTATTTT.